The T cell receptor beta chain described here comes from a study of regulatory T cells in long-lasting Graves disease. Time point given: newly diagnosed GD, antithyroid drugs for less than 3 months. RNA isolated from PBMCs was used to make the TCR library. According to the study, TCR beta libraries were built with iRepertoire HTBI primers and CDR3-region Arm-PCR. MiXCR was run by TCRdb on the multiplex PCR reads, yielding one entry per CDR3 protein. The sample yields approximately 360,000 distinct CDR3 sequences, 10% to 15% seen once. The table lists this clonotype with many counts. These data also featured in a second study, about T cells in Graves' hyperthyroidism and ophthalmopathy.

Source: peripheral blood mononuclear cells (PBMCs), taken at new diagnosis, from a patient treated with antithyroid drugs. This TCR came from a young woman with Graves disease.

In DNA, the CDR3 is TGCAGTGCTAGTTTACGCTGGAATGGCTACACCTTC. It codes for CSASLRWNGYTF. V is TRBV20-1 and J is TRBJ1-2; D call uncertain. The CDR3 is 12 residues long. The V end was cut by 3 bases, the J end by 6 bases, with 11 bases between. Looked up from germline, CDR1 is DFQATT and CDR2 is SNEGSKA (reference sequence).